This T cell receptor (beta chain) was sequenced in a study of early stage breast cancer tumors. Study-level background: Among about twelve ER+/PR+/HER2- tumors, eight were ductal, four lobular. General study findings and limits: Tumors had around 2.3-fold higher T cell density than normal breast. Blood repertoires resembled normal breast more than tumor.

This CDR3 has 17 residues. The V and J ends lost 4 bases and 5 bases, in that order; junction bases with no gene match: 9. Germline CDR1 MGHRA, CDR2 YSYEKL. This clone was seen more than once but under ten times. Its antigen is unidentified. Blood replicates held 0.5 ug DNA, tumor or normal breast roughly 1.5 ug, two each. Clones were sequenced by immunoSEQ multiplex PCR, and TCRdb holds only the in-frame ones, with some missing. This sample has roughly 30,000 clones; roughly four fifths occur once, and the top ten carry roughly 4.5%. This receptor was obtained from a person aged 35-49 years with breast cancer. The chain is built from TRBV4-1 and TRBJ2-2; 11 bases agree with TRBD2. The sample was blood. The CDR3 region is CASSLHTSGSGTGELFF. CDR3 DNA: TGCGCCAGCAGCCTACATACTAGCGGGAGCGGAACCGGGGAGCTGTTTTTT.